This TCR beta chain was sequenced in a study of OX40 agonist ivuxolimab in advanced cancers. The CDR3 is 15 residues long. With 6 bases removed from V and 3 bases from J, the gap between germline ends came to 18 bases. CDR1 and CDR2 from the germline V gene are MNHEY and SMNVEV (reference sequence). The data were produced by immunoSEQ multiplex PCR, yet TCRdb's version contains in-frame clones alone and is incomplete. The data show roughly 8,000 clones, 70% to 80% seen once. The sequences come from CD4+ or CD8+ T cells sorted from blood, collected in a trial of the OX40 agonist ivuxolimab. The V gene is TRBV27, the J gene TRBJ2-7, with a weak D call TRBD1 (6 bases). The source of this sequence is an adult with an advanced solid tumor such as melanoma, head and neck, liver or kidney cancer. CDR3 DNA: TGTGCCAGCAGCCCAACAGGGTCAAGGGTCTACGAGCAGTACTTC. It encodes CASSPTGSRVYEQYF.